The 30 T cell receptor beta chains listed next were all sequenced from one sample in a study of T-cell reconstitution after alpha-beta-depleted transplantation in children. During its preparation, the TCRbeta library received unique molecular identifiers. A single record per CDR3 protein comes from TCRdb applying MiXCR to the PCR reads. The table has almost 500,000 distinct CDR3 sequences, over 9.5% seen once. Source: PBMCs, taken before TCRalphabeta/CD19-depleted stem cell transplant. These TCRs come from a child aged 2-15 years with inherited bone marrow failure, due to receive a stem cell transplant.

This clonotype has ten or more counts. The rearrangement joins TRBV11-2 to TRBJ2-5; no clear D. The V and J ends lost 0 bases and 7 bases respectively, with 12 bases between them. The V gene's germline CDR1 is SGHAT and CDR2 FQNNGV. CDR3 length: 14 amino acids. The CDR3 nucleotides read TGTGCCAGCAGCTTAGACCTCCCGGAAGGGACCCAGTACTTC. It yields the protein CASSLDLPEGTQYF.

The CDR3: CASSPGLAGGRSYEQYF. The CDR3, as DNA: TGTGCCAGCAGTCCGGGACTAGCGGGAGGTCGCTCCTACGAGCAGTACTTC. This rearrangement joins TRBV2 to TRBJ2-7, with TRBD2 identical over 15 bases. The J segment lost 0 bases and the V segment lost 5 bases, leaving 5 bases of the junction unmatched. The germline V gene has CDR1 SNHLY and CDR2 FYNNEI. This CDR3 spans 17 amino acids.

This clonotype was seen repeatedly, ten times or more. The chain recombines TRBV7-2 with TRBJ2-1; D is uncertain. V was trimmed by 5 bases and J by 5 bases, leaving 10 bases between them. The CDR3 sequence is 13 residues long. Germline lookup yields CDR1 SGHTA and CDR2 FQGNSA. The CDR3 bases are TGTGCCAGCAGCCCCGGTAGGCACAATGAGCAGTTCTTC. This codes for CASSPGRHNEQFF.

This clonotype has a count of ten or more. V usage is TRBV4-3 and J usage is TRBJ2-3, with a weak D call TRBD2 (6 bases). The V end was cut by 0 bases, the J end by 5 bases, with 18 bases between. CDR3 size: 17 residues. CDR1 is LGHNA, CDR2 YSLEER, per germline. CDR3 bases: TGCGCCAGCAGCCAAGACCTGGGGAGGTCCTTGGGAGATACGCAGTATTTT. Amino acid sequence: CASSQDLGRSLGDTQYF.

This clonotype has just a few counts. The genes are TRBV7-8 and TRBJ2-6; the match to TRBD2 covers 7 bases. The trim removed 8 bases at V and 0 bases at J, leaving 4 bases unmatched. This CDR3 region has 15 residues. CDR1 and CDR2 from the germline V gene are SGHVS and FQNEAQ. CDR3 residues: CASGPGGSGANVLTF. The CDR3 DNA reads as TGTGCCAGCGGGCCGGGGGGCTCTGGGGCCAACGTCCTGACTTTC.

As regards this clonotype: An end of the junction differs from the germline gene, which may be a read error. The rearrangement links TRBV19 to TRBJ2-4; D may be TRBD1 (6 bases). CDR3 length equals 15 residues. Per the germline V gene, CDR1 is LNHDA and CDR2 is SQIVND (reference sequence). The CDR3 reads CASSLQGLAKNTQYF. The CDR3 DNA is TGTGCCAGTAGTCTGCAGGGGTTAGCCAAAAACACTCAGTACTTC.

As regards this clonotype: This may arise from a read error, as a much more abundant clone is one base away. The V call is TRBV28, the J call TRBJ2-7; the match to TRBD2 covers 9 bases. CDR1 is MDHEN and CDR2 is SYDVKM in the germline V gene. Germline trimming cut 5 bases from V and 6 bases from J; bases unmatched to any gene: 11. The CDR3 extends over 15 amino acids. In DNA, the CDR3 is TGTGCCAGCAGTCTAGCTAGCGGGACGCTCCGCGAGCAGTACTTC. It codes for CASSLASGTLREQYF. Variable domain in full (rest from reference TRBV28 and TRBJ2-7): DVKVTQSSRYLVKRTGEKVFLECVQDMDHENMFWYRQDPGLGLRLIYFSYDVKMKEKGDIPEGYSVSREKKERFSLILESASTNQTSMYLCASSLASGTLREQYFGPGTRLTVT.

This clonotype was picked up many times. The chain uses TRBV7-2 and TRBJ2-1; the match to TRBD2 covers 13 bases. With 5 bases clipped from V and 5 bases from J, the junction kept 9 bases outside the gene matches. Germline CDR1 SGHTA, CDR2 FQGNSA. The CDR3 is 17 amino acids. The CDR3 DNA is TGTGCCAGCAGCCCTACTAGCGGGAGGGGCGGGAACAATGAGCAGTTCTTC. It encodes CASSPTSGRGGNNEQFF.

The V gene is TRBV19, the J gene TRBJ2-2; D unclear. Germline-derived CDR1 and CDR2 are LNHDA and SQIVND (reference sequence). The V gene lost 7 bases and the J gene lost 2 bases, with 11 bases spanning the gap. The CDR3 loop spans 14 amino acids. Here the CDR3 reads CASTTNRNTGELFF. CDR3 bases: TGTGCCAGTACCACCAACCGTAACACCGGGGAGCTGTTTTTT.

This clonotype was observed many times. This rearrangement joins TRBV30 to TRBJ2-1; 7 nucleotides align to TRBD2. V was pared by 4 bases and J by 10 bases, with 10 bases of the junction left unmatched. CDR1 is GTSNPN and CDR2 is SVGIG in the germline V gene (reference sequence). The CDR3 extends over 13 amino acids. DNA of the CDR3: TGTGCCTGGACCAACGGACTAGAGGACGAGCAGTTCTTC. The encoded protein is CAWTNGLEDEQFF. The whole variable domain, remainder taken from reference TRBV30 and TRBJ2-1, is SQTIHQWPATLVQPVGSPLSLECTVEGTSNPNLYWYRQAAGRGLQLLFYSVGIGQISSEVPQNLSASRPQDRQFILSSKKLLLSDSGFYLCAWTNGLEDEQFFGPGTRLTVL.

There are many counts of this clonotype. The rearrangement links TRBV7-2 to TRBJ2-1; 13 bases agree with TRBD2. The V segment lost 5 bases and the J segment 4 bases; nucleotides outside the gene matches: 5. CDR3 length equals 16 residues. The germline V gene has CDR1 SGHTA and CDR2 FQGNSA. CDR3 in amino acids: CASSGTSGRAYNEQFF. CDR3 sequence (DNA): TGTGCCAGCAGCGGTACTAGCGGGAGGGCTTACAATGAGCAGTTCTTC.

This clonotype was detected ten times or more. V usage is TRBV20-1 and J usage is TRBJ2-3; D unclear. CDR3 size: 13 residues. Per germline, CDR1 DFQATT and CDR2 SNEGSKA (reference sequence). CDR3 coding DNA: TGCACTGCGCTCAGCAGGAGCACAGATACGCAGTATTTT. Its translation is CTALSRSTDTQYF.

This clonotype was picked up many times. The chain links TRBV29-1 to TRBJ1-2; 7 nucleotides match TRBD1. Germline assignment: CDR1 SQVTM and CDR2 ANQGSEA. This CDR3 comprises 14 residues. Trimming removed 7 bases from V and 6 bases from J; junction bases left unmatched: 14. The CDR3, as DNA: TGCAGCGCCCGAAGACCTGGGACAGAAGATGGCTACACCTTC. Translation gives CSARRPGTEDGYTF. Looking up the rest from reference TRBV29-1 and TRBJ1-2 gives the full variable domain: SAVISQKPSRDICQRGTSLTIQCQVDSQVTMMFWYRQQPGQSLTLIATANQGSEATYESGFVIDKFPISRPNLTFSTLTVSNMSPEDSSIYLCSARRPGTEDGYTFGSGTRLTVV.

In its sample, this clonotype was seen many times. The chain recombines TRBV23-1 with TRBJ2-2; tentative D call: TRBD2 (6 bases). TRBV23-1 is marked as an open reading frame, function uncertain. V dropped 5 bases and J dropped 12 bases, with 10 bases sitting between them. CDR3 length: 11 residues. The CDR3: CASSGWTKLFF. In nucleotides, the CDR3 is TGCGCCAGCAGTGGCTGGACTAAGCTGTTTTTT.

Here the CDR3 reads CATSSRLAGGSPTDTQYF. In DNA, the CDR3 is TGTGCCACCAGTTCTCGACTAGCGGGGGGGTCACCGACGGATACGCAGTATTTT. The V gene is TRBV24-1, the J gene TRBJ2-3; TRBD2 agrees at 14 bases. The CDR3 spans 18 residues. The junction had 13 bases not matched to a gene; V was cut back by 6 bases and J by 6 bases. Per germline, CDR1 KGHDR and CDR2 SFDVKD.

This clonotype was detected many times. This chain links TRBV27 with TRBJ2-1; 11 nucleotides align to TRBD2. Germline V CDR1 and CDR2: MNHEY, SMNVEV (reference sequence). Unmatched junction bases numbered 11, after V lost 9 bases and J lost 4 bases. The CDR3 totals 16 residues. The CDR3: CASRIAGGLYYNEQFF. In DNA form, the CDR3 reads TGTGCCAGTCGGATAGCGGGAGGGCTTTATTACAATGAGCAGTTCTTC.

CDR3 DNA: TGTGCCAGCTCACCGCTTAGGACACAGAACACTGAAGCTTTCTTT. The encoded protein is CASSPLRTQNTEAFF. This chain uses TRBV18 with TRBJ1-1; D possibly corresponds to TRBD1 (5 bases). V shed 3 bases and J shed 1 base, with 12 bases lying between them. The CDR3 spans 15 residues. Germline lookup yields CDR1 KGHSH and CDR2 LQKENI.

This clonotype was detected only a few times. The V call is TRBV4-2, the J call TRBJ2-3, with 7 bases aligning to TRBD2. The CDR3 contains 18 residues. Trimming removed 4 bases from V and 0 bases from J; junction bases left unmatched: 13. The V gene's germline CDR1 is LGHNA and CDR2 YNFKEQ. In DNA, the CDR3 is TGTGCCAGCAGCCCATCGAGGGCTAGCGGCTCTAGCACAGATACGCAGTATTTT. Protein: CASSPSRASGSSTDTQYF.

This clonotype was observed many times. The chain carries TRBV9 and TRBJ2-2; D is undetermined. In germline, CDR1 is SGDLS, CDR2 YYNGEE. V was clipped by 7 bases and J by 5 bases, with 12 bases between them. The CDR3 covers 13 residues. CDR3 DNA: TGTGCCAGCTCCCGGTCTGAAACCGGGGAGCTGTTTTTT. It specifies CASSRSETGELFF.

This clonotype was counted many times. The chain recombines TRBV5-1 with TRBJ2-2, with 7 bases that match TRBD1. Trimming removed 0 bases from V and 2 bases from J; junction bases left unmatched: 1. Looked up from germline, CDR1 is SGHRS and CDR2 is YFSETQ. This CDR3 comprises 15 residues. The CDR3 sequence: CASSLGQGNTGELFF. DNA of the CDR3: TGCGCCAGCAGCTTGGGACAGGGCAACACCGGGGAGCTGTTTTTT.

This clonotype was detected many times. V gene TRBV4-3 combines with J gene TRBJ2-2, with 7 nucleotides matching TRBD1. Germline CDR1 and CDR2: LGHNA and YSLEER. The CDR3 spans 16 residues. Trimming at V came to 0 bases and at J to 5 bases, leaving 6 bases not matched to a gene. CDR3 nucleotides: TGCGCCAGCAGCCAAGATCTGACAGGGCTAACCGGGGAGCTGTTTTTT. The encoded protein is CASSQDLTGLTGELFF.

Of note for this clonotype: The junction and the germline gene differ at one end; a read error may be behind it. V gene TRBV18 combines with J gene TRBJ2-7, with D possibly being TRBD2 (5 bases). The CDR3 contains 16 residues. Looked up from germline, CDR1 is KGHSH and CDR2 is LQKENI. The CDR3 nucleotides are TGTGCCAGCTCGCCACTAGGGAATAACGTAGGTAACGAGCAGTACTTC. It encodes CASSPLGNNVGNEQYF.

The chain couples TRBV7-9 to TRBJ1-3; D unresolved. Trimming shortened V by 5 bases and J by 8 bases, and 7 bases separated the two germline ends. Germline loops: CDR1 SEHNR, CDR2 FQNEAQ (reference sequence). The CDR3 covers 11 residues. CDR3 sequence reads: CASSLAYTIYF. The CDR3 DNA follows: TGTGCCAGCAGCCTCGCGTACACCATATATTTT.

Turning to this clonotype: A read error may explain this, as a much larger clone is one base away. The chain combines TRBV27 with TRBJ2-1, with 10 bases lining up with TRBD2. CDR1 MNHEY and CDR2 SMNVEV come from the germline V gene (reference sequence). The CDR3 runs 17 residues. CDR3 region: CASSFRVRLAGYNEKFF. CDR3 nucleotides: TGTGCCAGCAGTTTCCGTGTGAGACTAGCGGGTTACAATGAGAAGTTCTTC.

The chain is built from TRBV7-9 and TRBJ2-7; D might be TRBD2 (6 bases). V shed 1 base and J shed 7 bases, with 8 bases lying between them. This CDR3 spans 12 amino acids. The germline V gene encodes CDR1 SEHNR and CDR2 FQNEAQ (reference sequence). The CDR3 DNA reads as TGTGCCAGCAGCTTAGAACGGGGGGAGCAGTACTTC. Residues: CASSLERGEQYF.

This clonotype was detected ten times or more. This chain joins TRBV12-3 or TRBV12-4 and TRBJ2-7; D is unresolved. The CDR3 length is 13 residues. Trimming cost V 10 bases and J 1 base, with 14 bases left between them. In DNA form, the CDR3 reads TGTGCCACCGGCCTGACGGCGTCCTACGAGCAGTACTTC. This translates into CATGLTASYEQYF.

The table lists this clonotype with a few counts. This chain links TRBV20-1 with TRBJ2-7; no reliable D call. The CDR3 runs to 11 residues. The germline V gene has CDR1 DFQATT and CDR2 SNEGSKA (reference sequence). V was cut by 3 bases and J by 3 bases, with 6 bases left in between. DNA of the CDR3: TGCAGTGCTAGTTGGGGCTACGAGCAGTACTTC. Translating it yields CSASWGYEQYF.

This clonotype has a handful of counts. The CDR3 bases are TGTGCCAGCTCACGTTCTAATCCGGGGGCAGGGGCCAACGTCCTGACTTTC. It is translated as CASSRSNPGAGANVLTF. The genes are TRBV18 and TRBJ2-6; D is perhaps TRBD1 or TRBD2 (6 bases each). This CDR3 is 17 amino acids long. The germline V and J ends were trimmed by 4 bases and 4 bases, with 17 bases remaining between them. CDR1 is KGHSH, CDR2 LQKENI, per germline.

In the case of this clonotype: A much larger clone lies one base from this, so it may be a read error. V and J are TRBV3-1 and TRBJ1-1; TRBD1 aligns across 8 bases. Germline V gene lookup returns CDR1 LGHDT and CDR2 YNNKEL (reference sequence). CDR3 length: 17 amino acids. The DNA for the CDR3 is TGTGCCAGCAGCCAAGAAGGGCAGGGGGCAAAAGATACTGGAGCTTTCTTT. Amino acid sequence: CASSQEGQGAKDTGAFF.

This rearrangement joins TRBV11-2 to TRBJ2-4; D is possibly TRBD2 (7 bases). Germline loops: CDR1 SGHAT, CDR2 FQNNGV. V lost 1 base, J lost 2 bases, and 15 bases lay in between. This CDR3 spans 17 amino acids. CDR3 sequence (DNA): TGTGCCAGCAGCTTAGCCGGCGGGGGCATACCCAAAAACATTCAGTACTTC. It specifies CASSLAGGGIPKNIQYF.